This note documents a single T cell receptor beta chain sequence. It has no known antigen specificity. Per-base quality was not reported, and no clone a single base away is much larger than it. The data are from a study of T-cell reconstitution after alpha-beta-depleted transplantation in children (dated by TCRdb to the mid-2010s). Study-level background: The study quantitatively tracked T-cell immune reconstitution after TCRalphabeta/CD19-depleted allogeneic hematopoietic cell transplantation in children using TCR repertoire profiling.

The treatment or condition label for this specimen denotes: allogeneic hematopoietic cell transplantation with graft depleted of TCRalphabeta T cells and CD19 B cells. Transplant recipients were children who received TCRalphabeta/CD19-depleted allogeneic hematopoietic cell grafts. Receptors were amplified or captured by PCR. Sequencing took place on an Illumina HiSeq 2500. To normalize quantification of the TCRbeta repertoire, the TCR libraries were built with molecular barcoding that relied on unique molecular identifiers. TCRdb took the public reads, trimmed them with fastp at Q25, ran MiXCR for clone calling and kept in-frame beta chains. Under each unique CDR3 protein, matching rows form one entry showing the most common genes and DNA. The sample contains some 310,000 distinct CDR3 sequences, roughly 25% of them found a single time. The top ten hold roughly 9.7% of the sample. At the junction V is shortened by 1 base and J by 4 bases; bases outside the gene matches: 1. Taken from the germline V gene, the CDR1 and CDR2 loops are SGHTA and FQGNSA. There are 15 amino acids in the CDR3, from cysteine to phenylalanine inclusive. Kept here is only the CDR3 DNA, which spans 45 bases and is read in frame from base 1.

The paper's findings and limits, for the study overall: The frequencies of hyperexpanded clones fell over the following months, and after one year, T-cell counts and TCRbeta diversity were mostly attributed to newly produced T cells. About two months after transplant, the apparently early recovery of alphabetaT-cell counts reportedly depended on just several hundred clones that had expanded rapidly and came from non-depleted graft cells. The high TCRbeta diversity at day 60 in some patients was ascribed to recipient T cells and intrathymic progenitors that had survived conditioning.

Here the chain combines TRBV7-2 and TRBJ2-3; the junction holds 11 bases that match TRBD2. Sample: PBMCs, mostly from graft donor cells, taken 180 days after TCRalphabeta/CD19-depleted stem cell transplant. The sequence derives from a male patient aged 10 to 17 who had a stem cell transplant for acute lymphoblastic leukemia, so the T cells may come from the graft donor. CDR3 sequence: CASSLELAGADTQYF. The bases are TGTGCCAGCAGCTTAGAACTAGCGGGAGCAGATACGCAGTATTTT.